Listed here are 23 T cell receptor beta chains from one sample, sequenced in a study of shared clonotypes between healthy human individuals. Data came from immunoSEQ multiplex PCR; TCRdb stores just in-frame clones and leaves some out. Seen here are some 2.3 million clones, over 90% observed once, and the top ten hold 0.39%. The sequenced sample was naive CD4+ T cells from PBMCs. Subset reported: CD45RA+ positively selected. Source of these receptors: a man aged 18 to 30 in good health. Some clones in this sample may be carry-over from other donors' samples.

The V gene is TRBV7-2, the J gene TRBJ2-1, with 8 bases aligning to TRBD2. Trimming took 7 bases from V and 1 from J; bases not matched to a gene: 3. The CDR3 is 14 amino acids. Germline values: CDR1 SGHTA, CDR2 FQGNSA. The CDR3, as DNA: TGTGCCAGCACAGCGGGAGTATCCTACAATGAGCAGTTCTTC. Residues: CASTAGVSYNEQFF.

The rearrangement joins TRBV5-1 to TRBJ1-4, with a possible D match to TRBD1 (5 bases). Germline CDR1 SGHRS, CDR2 YFSETQ. This CDR3 spans 14 amino acids. V lost 3 bases and J lost 8, with 14 bases in between. The chain's CDR3 is CASSSREGEEKLFF. In DNA form, the CDR3 reads TGCGCCAGCAGCTCCAGGGAGGGTGAGGAAAAACTGTTTTTT.

The rearrangement uses TRBV4-2 and TRBJ2-1; 11 nucleotides line up with TRBD2. This CDR3 has 16 residues. Germline CDR1 reads LGHNA; CDR2 reads YNFKEQ. V was clipped by 2 bases and J by 4 bases; unmatched bases: 4. The CDR3 loop is CASSQTLAGGYNEQFF. Written as DNA, the CDR3 is TGTGCCAGCAGCCAAACTCTAGCGGGGGGATACAATGAGCAGTTCTTC.

The gene calls are TRBV11-1 and TRBJ1-1; weak D call: TRBD1 (5 bases). V lost 5 bases, J lost 1 base, and 14 bases lay in between. CDR1 and CDR2 (germline): SGHAT, FQDESV (reference sequence). The CDR3 runs to 15 residues. The CDR3 loop reads CASSGDRARNTEAFF. The CDR3 DNA reads TGTGCCAGCAGCGGGGACCGGGCCCGGAACACTGAAGCTTTCTTT.

The chain recombines TRBV7-2 with TRBJ2-1, with D maybe TRBD2 (6 bases). Trimming cost V 4 bases and J 7 bases, with 14 bases left between them. This CDR3 comprises 14 residues. CDR1 SGHTA and CDR2 FQGNSA come from the germline V gene. The CDR3 bases are TGTGCCAGCAGCTCACTAGGAGGGTGGAATGAGCAGTTCTTC. As protein: CASSSLGGWNEQFF. The full variable domain, in which reference TRBV7-2 and TRBJ2-1 provide the parts outside the CDR3, is GAGVSQSPSNKVTEKGKDVELRCDPISGHTALYWYRQSLGQGLEFLIYFQGNSAPDKSGLPSDRFSAERTGGSVSTLTIQRTQQEDSAVYLCASSSLGGWNEQFFGPGTRLTVL.

The chain couples TRBV4-1 to TRBJ2-1; 9 bases are shared with TRBD1. The ends lost 0 bases at V and 6 bases at J; junction bases unmatched: 9. Germline V lookup: CDR1 MGHRA, CDR2 YSYEKL. This CDR3 has 17 residues. This chain's CDR3 is CASSQDNRGDRVNEQFF. In nucleotides, the CDR3 is TGCGCCAGCAGCCAAGATAACAGGGGGGACAGGGTCAATGAGCAGTTCTTC.

J is TRBJ1-4 and V is TRBV5-1; possibly TRBD1 for D (5 bases). Germline CDR1 is SGHRS and CDR2 is YFSETQ. CDR3 length: 14 residues. Trimming shortened V by 1 base and J by 8 bases, and 12 bases separated the two germline ends. This chain's CDR3 is CASSLSQGGEKLFF. DNA for the CDR3: TGCGCCAGCAGCTTGTCCCAGGGTGGAGAAAAACTGTTTTTT.

The genes are TRBV10-2 and TRBJ2-2; possible D gene TRBD1, 5 bases. Germline CDR1 reads WSHSY; CDR2 reads SAAADI. Between the trimmed V and J ends, which lost 7 bases and 4 bases, there was a span of 7 bases. The CDR3 is made up of 12 amino acids. The CDR3 loop reads CASKDSTGELFF. The DNA for the CDR3 is TGCGCCAGCAAAGACAGCACCGGGGAGCTGTTTTTT.

J is TRBJ2-1 and V is TRBV28; 8 nucleotides line up with TRBD2. The CDR3 is 16 amino acids. V trimming: 5 bases; J trimming: 7 bases; junction bases outside the gene matches: 13. Germline CDR1 and CDR2: MDHEN and SYDVKM. CDR3 DNA sequence: TGTGCCAGCAGTCGCGCCGGGACTAGGGGTACAAATGAGCAGTTCTTC. This gives the protein CASSRAGTRGTNEQFF.

The V and J genes are TRBV6-6 and TRBJ2-7; 9 bases line up with TRBD1. Looked up from germline, CDR1 is MNHNY and CDR2 is SVGAGI (reference sequence). V shed 6 bases, J shed 3 bases, and the junction held 6 bases outside the gene matches. This CDR3 spans 14 amino acids. DNA of the CDR3: TGTGCCAGCAGCCGACAGGGGGGTGGCTACGAGCAGTACTTC. It is translated as CASSRQGGGYEQYF.

CDR3 DNA sequence: TGCGCCAGCAGCTATTACTACGAGCAGTACTTC. Its translation is CASSYYYEQYF. J is TRBJ2-7 and V is TRBV5-1; unclear D gene. This CDR3 has 11 residues. Looked up from germline, CDR1 is SGHRS and CDR2 is YFSETQ. Trimming cost V 3 bases and J 3 bases, with 4 bases left between them.

The chain uses TRBV5-1 and TRBJ1-2; D ambiguous. V was trimmed by 0 bases and J by 6 bases, leaving 9 bases between them. This CDR3 is built from 13 residues. Germline CDR1 reads SGHRS; CDR2 reads YFSETQ. CDR3 DNA: TGCGCCAGCAGCTTGGCGGCTTCGGATGGCTACACCTTC. Translating gives CASSLAASDGYTF.

CDR3 DNA sequence: TGTGCCAGCAGCTCTCACAGCGCGACAGTCACAGATACGCAGTATTTT. This gives the protein CASSSHSATVTDTQYF. This chain joins TRBV7-2 and TRBJ2-3; D may be TRBD1 (5 bases). The CDR3 loop spans 16 amino acids. Germline assignment: CDR1 SGHTA and CDR2 FQGNSA. V was clipped by 4 bases and J by 2 bases, with 16 bases between them.

This clone showed up just a few times. This sequence joins TRBV28 and TRBJ1-5; 9 bases are shared with TRBD1. CDR1 MDHEN and CDR2 SYDVKM come from the germline V gene. The V gene end was trimmed by 6 bases and the J gene end by 3 bases; junction bases not matched to a gene: 6. This CDR3 region has 15 residues. The CDR3 DNA follows: TGTGCCAGCAGCCCGGGACAGGGTGTCAATCAGCCCCAGCATTTT. Its protein product is CASSPGQGVNQPQHF.

The chain recombines TRBV9 with TRBJ2-1; D is unclear. V was pared by 2 bases and J by 0 bases, with 12 bases between. In germline, CDR1 is SGDLS, CDR2 YYNGEE. The CDR3 consists of 16 residues. The CDR3 region has the DNA TGTGCCAGCAGCGTCCTTTCGCAGAGCTCCTACAATGAGCAGTTCTTC. It codes for CASSVLSQSSYNEQFF.

V gene TRBV19 combines with J gene TRBJ1-5; possibly TRBD1 for D (5 bases). The CDR3 has 13 amino acids. CDR1 is LNHDA and CDR2 is SQIVND in the germline V gene (reference sequence). V was trimmed by 7 bases and J by 5 bases, leaving 12 bases between them. This CDR3 is CASTRDHYQPQHF. DNA for the CDR3: TGTGCCAGTACTCGGGACCATTATCAGCCCCAGCATTTT.

J is TRBJ1-3 and V is TRBV4-1; TRBD1 agrees at 10 bases. Germline CDR1 reads MGHRA; CDR2 reads YSYEKL. The junction had 18 bases not matched to a gene; V was cut back by 8 bases and J by 2 bases. The CDR3 has 19 amino acids. DNA for the CDR3: TGCGCCAGCTCCTTCCGCCAGACAGGGGGCCGGGGACCTGGAAACACCATATATTTT. Encoded protein: CASSFRQTGGRGPGNTIYF.

This chain connects TRBV9 to TRBJ2-2; TRBD1 matches 8 bases. After removal of 2 bases from V and 6 bases from J, the junction contained 9 bases not matched to a gene. The CDR3 is 16 amino acids. In germline, CDR1 is SGDLS, CDR2 YYNGEE. CDR3 in amino acids: CASSVQGQAGSGELFF. CDR3 DNA sequence: TGTGCCAGCAGCGTTCAGGGACAGGCAGGATCCGGGGAGCTGTTTTTT.

The gene calls are TRBV7-2 and TRBJ2-1; 8 bases align to TRBD1. Germline V gene data show CDR1 as SGHTA and CDR2 as FQGNSA. The CDR3 consists of 16 residues. V lost 1 base and J lost 6; bases outside the gene matches: 8. The CDR3 DNA is TGTGCCAGCAGCTTAGGGGCAGGGGGCCTACTCAATGAGCAGTTCTTC. This sequence encodes CASSLGAGGLLNEQFF.

The chain is built from TRBV28 and TRBJ2-7, with 7 bases fitting TRBD1. V was clipped by 7 bases and J by 7 bases; unmatched bases: 7. The CDR3 runs to 12 residues. Germline CDR1 and CDR2: MDHEN and SYDVKM. The CDR3 region is CASTPLQGEQYF. Here the CDR3 DNA reads TGTGCCAGCACCCCGCTACAGGGGGAGCAGTACTTC.

Points on this clone: The DNA is omitted, as the CDR3 cannot be located on it reliably, and the CDR3 follows TCRdb's listing. The chain is built from TRBV6-5 and TRBJ2-1. CDR1 and CDR2 from the germline V gene are MNHEY and SVGAGI. The CDR3 has 16 amino acids, counting both end residues. The CDR3 spells CASSYSSGRAHNEQFF.

This clone was seen more than once but under ten times. The sample holds other DNA sequences that translate to the same CDR3. The chain is built from TRBV7-9 and TRBJ1-1, with D possibly TRBD1 on 5 matching bases. The CDR3 runs to 13 residues. Germline loops: CDR1 SEHNR, CDR2 FQNEAQ (reference sequence). The ends were cut back, 5 bases at V and 1 base at J, with 8 bases in the middle. This chain's CDR3 is CASSLTANTEAFF. For the CDR3, the DNA is TGTGCCAGCAGCCTGACAGCGAACACTGAAGCTTTCTTT.

This chain joins TRBV30 and TRBJ2-7, with 7 bases aligning to TRBD2. Germline V gene data show CDR1 as GTSNPN and CDR2 as SVGIG (reference sequence). The CDR3 covers 16 residues. J lost 7 bases, V lost 3 bases, and 18 bases had no gene match. The CDR3 DNA sequence: TGTGCCTGGAGGAGGGGCGGAGGCGGGAGTAGGAGGGAGCAGTACTTC. Translating gives CAWRRGGGGSRREQYF.